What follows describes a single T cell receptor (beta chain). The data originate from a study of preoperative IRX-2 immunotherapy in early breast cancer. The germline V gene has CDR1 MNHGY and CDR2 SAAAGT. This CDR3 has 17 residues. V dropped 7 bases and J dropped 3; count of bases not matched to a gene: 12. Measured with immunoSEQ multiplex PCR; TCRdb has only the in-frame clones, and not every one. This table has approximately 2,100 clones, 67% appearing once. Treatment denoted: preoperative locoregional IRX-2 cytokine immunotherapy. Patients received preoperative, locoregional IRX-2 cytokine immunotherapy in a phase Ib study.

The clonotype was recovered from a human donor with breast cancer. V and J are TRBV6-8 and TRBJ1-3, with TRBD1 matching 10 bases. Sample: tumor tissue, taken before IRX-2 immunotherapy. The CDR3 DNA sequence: TGTGCCAGCACCACCCCAACGACAGGGGGCAGTGGAAACACCATATATTTT. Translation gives CASTTPTTGGSGNTIYF.